Given below is one TCR beta chain in context. One end of the junction does not line up with germline, which may come from a read error. The data were taken from a study of T cell changes during pregnancy in multiple sclerosis. The CDR3 covers 16 residues. CDR1 SGHDT and CDR2 YYEEEE come from the germline V gene. TCRdb's copy holds only in-frame clones and misses some; the assay was immunoSEQ multiplex PCR. The sample has some 74,000 clones, over 85% seen once; the top ten hold approximately 3.3%. The clonotype originates from a female donor in good health, enrolled as a control in a pregnancy study. Material: peripheral blood, obtained after pregnancy. The rearrangement uses TRBV5-6 and TRBJ1-6, with a weak D call TRBD1 (6 bases). CDR3 sequence reads: CAGSLGAIAGNSPLHF. Written as DNA, the CDR3 is TGTGCCGGCAGCTTGGGGGCCATTGCGGGTAATTCACCCCTCCACTTT.